The clone carrying this TCR beta chain was seen just once. Sequenced by immunoSEQ multiplex PCR; TCRdb stores in-frame clones only, minus some. Of over 200,000 clones listed, 87% were seen once; the top ten hold 10% to 14%. The data were taken from a study of blood T cell repertoires in COVID-19. Across the study: Samples came from the United States, Italy and Spain, spanning acute and convalescent COVID-19. T cells, B-cell-depleted T cells, or PBMCs provided the cDNA or gDNA that served as material.

Cohorts were assigned according to the clinical history that participants reported. The sequencing input was PBMCs or T cells enriched from blood (not recorded which). The clonotype was recovered from a man aged 25 to 40 who had recovered from COVID-19.

As DNA, the CDR3 is TGTGCCAGCAGCCCGTACACTGAAGCTTTCTTT. This sequence encodes CASSPYTEAFF. The V gene is TRBV11-2, the J gene TRBJ1-1; no reliable D call. V shed 5 bases and J shed 3 bases, with 4 bases lying between them. From germline, CDR1 is SGHAT and CDR2 FQNNGV. This CDR3 comprises 11 residues.